The 23 T cell receptor beta chains reported below all come from one sample, sequenced in a study of blood T cell repertoires in COVID-19. Produced via immunoSEQ multiplex PCR; TCRdb's table is partial and in-frame only. The sample has about 250,000 clones; over 80% are singletons. Material for sequencing was peripheral blood. All receptors derive from a woman aged 55-69 years with active or convalescent COVID-19.

This clone was observed once. V usage is TRBV7-9 and J usage is TRBJ2-5, with 8 bases aligning to TRBD2. The CDR3 sequence is 16 residues long. Looked up from germline, CDR1 is SEHNR and CDR2 is FQNEAQ (reference sequence). J gave up 0 bases and V 5 bases, and 8 bases lay outside the gene matches. CDR3 residues: CASSRPPAGDQETQYF. CDR3 DNA: TGTGCCAGCAGCCGACCGCCAGCGGGAGACCAAGAGACCCAGTACTTC.

J is TRBJ1-6 and V is TRBV7-9; TRBD1 matches 7 bases. The CDR3 totals 12 residues. The V segment lost 5 bases and the J segment 13 bases; nucleotides outside the gene matches: 5. The germline V gene encodes CDR1 SEHNR and CDR2 FQNEAQ (reference sequence). The CDR3 DNA reads TGTGCCAGCAGCCTACAGGGGATGCCCCTCCACTTT. It specifies CASSLQGMPLHF.

The V call is TRBV2, the J call TRBJ1-5, with TRBD1 as a possible D gene (6 bases). The CDR3 sequence is 14 residues long. In germline, CDR1 is SNHLY, CDR2 FYNNEI. Trimming took 3 bases from V and 6 from J, leaving 12 bases between them. CDR3 in amino acids: CASSDRGIGQPQHF. As DNA, the CDR3 is TGTGCCAGCAGTGATAGGGGGATTGGTCAGCCCCAGCATTTT. The variable domain in full, with the rest retrieved from reference TRBV2 and TRBJ1-5, is EPEVTQTPSHQVTQMGQEVILRCVPISNHLYFYWYRQILGQKVEFLVSFYNNEISEKSEIFDDQFSVERPDGSNFTLKIRSTKLEDSAMYFCASSDRGIGQPQHFGDGTRLSIL.

The genes are TRBV28 and TRBJ2-3; 8 nucleotides align to TRBD1. V trimming: 7 bases; J trimming: 3 bases; junction bases outside the gene matches: 9. The CDR3 is made up of 15 amino acids. Germline CDR1 and CDR2: MDHEN and SYDVKM. CDR3 sequence: CASIYGDRGTDTQYF. CDR3 sequence (DNA): TGTGCCAGCATTTACGGAGACAGGGGTACAGATACGCAGTATTTT.

In regard to this clone: At the DNA level, this CDR3 is encoded by other sequences in the same sample as well. This chain connects TRBV12-3 or TRBV12-4 to TRBJ1-6, with D unclear. This CDR3 is 12 amino acids long. Deletions cut 2 bases from V and 7 bases from J, with 3 bases between. CDR3 protein: CASSLQNSPLHF. The CDR3 DNA reads as TGTGCCAGCAGTTTACAAAATTCACCCCTCCACTTT.

This chain uses TRBV30 with TRBJ1-4; 11 bases line up with TRBD1. Germline CDR1 reads GTSNPN; CDR2 reads SVGIG (reference sequence). V lost 5 bases, J lost 8 bases, and 4 bases stayed unmatched. CDR3 length: 13 amino acids. CDR3 bases: TGTGCCTGGGGGACAGGGGGAGGCGAAAAACTGTTTTTT. Its translation: CAWGTGGGEKLFF. The full variable domain, its missing parts supplied by reference TRBV30 and TRBJ1-4, is SQTIHQWPATLVQPVGSPLSLECTVEGTSNPNLYWYRQAAGRGLQLLFYSVGIGQISSEVPQNLSASRPQDRQFILSSKKLLLSDSGFYLCAWGTGGGEKLFFGSGTQLSVL.

The J gene is TRBJ1-5, the V gene TRBV5-8; TRBD1 might be the D (5 bases). Trimming took 6 bases from V and 0 from J, leaving 19 bases between them. Germline CDR1 and CDR2: SGHTS and YDEGEE. This CDR3 is built from 17 residues. The CDR3 coding sequence is TGTGCCAGCAACCCCCTTGGGGGGGATGATAGCAATCAGCCCCAGCATTTT. Encoded protein: CASNPLGGDDSNQPQHF. Complete variable domain (other parts from reference TRBV5-8 and TRBJ1-5): EAGVTQSPTHLIKTRGQQATLRCSPISGHTSVYWYQQALGLGLQFLLWYDEGEERNRGNFPPRFSGRQFPNYSSELNVNALELEDSALYLCASNPLGGDDSNQPQHFGDGTRLSIL.

The chain couples TRBV14 to TRBJ2-1; 11 nucleotides line up with TRBD2. The junction had 6 bases not matched to a gene; V was cut back by 3 bases and J by 8 bases. Per the germline V gene, CDR1 is SGHDN and CDR2 is FVKESK. The CDR3 is 15 residues long. The CDR3 nucleotides read TGTGCCAGCAGCCATGTAGCGGGGGGGCCACATGAGCAGTTCTTC. Protein sequence: CASSHVAGGPHEQFF.

The chain uses TRBV9 and TRBJ2-1; D may be TRBD1 (5 bases). CDR3 length equals 16 residues. Germline V gene sequence: CDR1 SGDLS, CDR2 YYNGEE. V lost 2 bases, J lost 4 bases, and 16 bases lay in between. Here the CDR3 DNA reads TGTGCCAGCAGCGTTAGGGTGGCAGGGCCATACAATGAGCAGTTCTTC. Its protein is CASSVRVAGPYNEQFF. The full variable domain, in which reference TRBV9 and TRBJ2-1 provide the parts outside the CDR3, is DSGVTQTPKHLITATGQRVTLRCSPRSGDLSVYWYQQSLDQGLQFLIQYYNGEERAKGNILERFSAQQFPDLHSELNLSSLELGDSALYFCASSVRVAGPYNEQFFGPGTRLTVL.

The CDR3 is CAWATGTVAEKLFF. Here the CDR3 DNA reads TGTGCCTGGGCTACCGGGACAGTGGCTGAAAAACTGTTTTTT. The chain employs TRBV30 and TRBJ1-4; 7 bases agree with TRBD1. CDR3 length: 14 residues. V dropped 5 bases and J dropped 7; count of bases not matched to a gene: 10. Germline V gives CDR1 GTSNPN, CDR2 SVGIG (reference sequence). Full variable domain (remainder filled in from reference TRBV30 and TRBJ1-4): SQTIHQWPATLVQPVGSPLSLECTVEGTSNPNLYWYRQAAGRGLQLLFYSVGIGQISSEVPQNLSASRPQDRQFILSSKKLLLSDSGFYLCAWATGTVAEKLFFGSGTQLSVL.

This clone appeared once. This rearrangement joins TRBV27 to TRBJ1-1; D is uncertain. Germline CDR1 and CDR2: MNHEY and SMNVEV (reference sequence). The CDR3 has 13 amino acids. Trimming pared 6 bases from V and 0 bases from J, leaving 8 bases between. CDR3 in amino acids: CASSITVNTEAFF. CDR3 DNA: TGTGCCAGCAGCATCACGGTGAACACTGAAGCTTTCTTT.

The chain employs TRBV19 and TRBJ2-2; tentatively, D is TRBD2 (5 bases). Germline lookup yields CDR1 LNHDA and CDR2 SQIVND (reference sequence). This CDR3 spans 18 amino acids. V was clipped by 9 bases and J by 9 bases, with 32 bases between them. In DNA form, the CDR3 reads TGTGCCAGCAGTCCCCGGCGAGCCGGGCGTAGCGAGGGCTGGGAGCTGTTTTTT. Amino acid sequence: CASSPRRAGRSEGWELFF.

The V call is TRBV9, the J call TRBJ2-2, with 13 bases matching TRBD2. Germline V gene sequence: CDR1 SGDLS, CDR2 YYNGEE. The CDR3 runs to 16 residues. The V and J ends lost 3 bases and 5 bases, in that order; junction bases with no gene match: 4. The CDR3 here is CASSGTGLAGTGELFF. The DNA for the CDR3 is TGTGCCAGCAGCGGCACGGGACTAGCGGGAACCGGGGAGCTGTTTTTT.

This chain joins TRBV7-6 and TRBJ1-3; no definite D call. Trimming shortened V by 1 base and J by 4 bases, and 11 bases separated the two germline ends. Germline CDR1 and CDR2: SGHVS and FNYEAQ. The CDR3 has 15 residues. This CDR3 reads CASSLGTGPGNTIYF. For the CDR3, the DNA is TGTGCCAGCAGCTTAGGAACGGGTCCGGGAAACACCATATATTTT.

The chain joins TRBV7-9 to TRBJ1-2; 8 nucleotides line up with TRBD1. V lost 5 bases and J lost 1; bases outside the gene matches: 6. The CDR3 sequence is 15 residues long. CDR1 is SEHNR, CDR2 FQNEAQ, per germline (reference sequence). CDR3 region: CASSPGQALNYGYTF. CDR3 DNA: TGTGCCAGCAGCCCGGGACAGGCCCTTAACTATGGCTACACCTTC. Filled out from reference TRBV7-9 and TRBJ1-2, the complete variable domain reads DTGVSQNPRHKITKRGQNVTFRCDPISEHNRLYWYRQTLGQGPEFLTYFQNEAQLEKSRLLSDRFSAERPKGSFSTLEIQRTEQGDSAMYLCASSPGQALNYGYTFGSGTRLTVV.

This clone has only one observation. The rearrangement uses TRBV10-3 and TRBJ1-1; a possible D gene is TRBD1 (6 bases). The V end was cut by 1 base, the J end by 0 bases, with 12 bases between. Germline CDR1 and CDR2: ENHRY and SYGVKD. This CDR3 comprises 16 residues. This chain's CDR3 is CAISEYPQGMNTEAFF. CDR3 nucleotides: TGTGCCATCAGTGAGTACCCACAGGGAATGAACACTGAAGCTTTCTTT.

The sample holds a few counts of this clone. V and J are TRBV3-1 (or the pseudogene TRBV3-2) and TRBJ1-1, with TRBD1 matching 10 bases. Germline CDR1 LGHDT, CDR2 YNNKEL (reference sequence). V was pared by 4 bases and J by 4 bases, with 6 bases of the junction left unmatched. The CDR3 is 15 residues long. The CDR3 is CASSPHRDRGTEAFF. For the CDR3, the DNA is TGTGCCAGCAGCCCGCACCGGGACAGGGGCACTGAAGCTTTCTTT.

The chain is built from TRBV5-1 and TRBJ2-3, with D possibly TRBD2 on 6 matching bases. The germline CDR1 and CDR2 sequences are SGHRS and YFSETQ. This CDR3 is built from 13 residues. V was pared by 6 bases and J by 4 bases, with 12 bases between. The CDR3 region is CASNQGGADTQYF. The CDR3, as DNA: TGCGCCAGCAACCAAGGAGGGGCAGATACGCAGTATTTT.

The V call is TRBV21-1, the J call TRBJ1-1; TRBD1 is the table's D call, not checked against the DNA. TRBV21-1 is given as a pseudogene. The CDR3 loop spans 14 amino acids. This CDR3 reads CASTPRQRNTEAFF. CDR3 nucleotides: TGTGCCAGCACCCCCCGACAGAGGAACACTGAAGCTTTCTTT.

The chain combines TRBV5-1 with TRBJ2-7, with D possibly TRBD1 on 6 matching bases. Trimming stripped 0 bases from V and 3 bases from J, with 16 bases between. Germline V gives CDR1 SGHRS, CDR2 YFSETQ. There are 16 residues in the CDR3. This chain's CDR3 is CASSLGPPPTGYEQYF. The CDR3 nucleotides are TGCGCCAGCAGCTTGGGCCCCCCCCCGACAGGCTACGAGCAGTACTTC.

The chain employs TRBV19 and TRBJ2-7, with 9 bases aligning to TRBD1. After removal of 3 bases from V and 4 bases from J, the junction contained 4 bases not matched to a gene. The CDR3 sequence is 14 residues long. CDR1 is LNHDA, CDR2 SQIVND, per germline (reference sequence). CDR3 amino acids: CASSIGTGSYEQYF. CDR3 in DNA: TGTGCCAGTAGTATCGGGACAGGGTCATACGAGCAGTACTTC.

The rearrangement joins TRBV7-9 to TRBJ2-7; 8 nucleotides agree with TRBD2. Per germline, CDR1 SEHNR and CDR2 FQNEAQ (reference sequence). Trimming removed 5 bases from V and 5 bases from J; junction bases left unmatched: 2. The CDR3 extends over 12 amino acids. The DNA of the CDR3 is TGTGCCAGCAGCCCCGGGGGGGACGAGCAGTACTTC. This gives the protein CASSPGGDEQYF.

This chain uses TRBV24-1 with TRBJ2-7; 7 bases agree with TRBD1. The V gene's germline CDR1 is KGHDR and CDR2 SFDVKD. J lost 3 bases, V lost 4 bases, and 11 bases had no gene match. The CDR3 consists of 16 residues. CDR3 sequence (DNA): TGTGCCACCAGTGACCCACAGGGGCCTTCTAGCTACGAGCAGTACTTC. It encodes CATSDPQGPSSYEQYF.